This T cell receptor (beta chain) is from a study of cytomegalovirus exposure and HLA in healthy donors. The donors were part of the validation cohort of 120 or so subjects. That cohort was separate from the first cohort, which comprised about 670 subjects. General observations from the study: It was reportedly the case that the classifier diagnosed cytomegalovirus status with high specificity and sensitivity. Across donors, most TCRs were seen rarely, yet some public ones were widespread. Overall, roughly 170 TCR beta chains were annotated as cytomegalovirus-associated.

Data came from immunoSEQ multiplex PCR; TCRdb stores just in-frame clones and leaves some out. The sample lists about 120,000 clones, about 83% occurring once. V was clipped by 5 bases and J by 10 bases; unmatched bases: 10. The germline gives CDR1 SGHTA, CDR2 FQGNSA. The CDR3 is 14 amino acids. In regard to this clone: What it binds is not known.

The sequence came from a woman between 25 and 40 years old in good health and CMV-seronegative. J is TRBJ2-1 and V is TRBV7-2, with TRBD1 matching 8 bases. Sample: PBMCs. The CDR3 region has the DNA TGTGCCAGCAGCCCACAATTTGGGGACAGGGAGCAGTTCTTC. This translates into CASSPQFGDREQFF. The complete variable domain, with remaining parts taken from reference TRBV7-2 and TRBJ2-1, reads GAGVSQSPSNKVTEKGKDVELRCDPISGHTALYWYRQSLGQGLEFLIYFQGNSAPDKSGLPSDRFSAERTGGSVSTLTIQRTQQEDSAVYLCASSPQFGDREQFFGPGTRLTVL.